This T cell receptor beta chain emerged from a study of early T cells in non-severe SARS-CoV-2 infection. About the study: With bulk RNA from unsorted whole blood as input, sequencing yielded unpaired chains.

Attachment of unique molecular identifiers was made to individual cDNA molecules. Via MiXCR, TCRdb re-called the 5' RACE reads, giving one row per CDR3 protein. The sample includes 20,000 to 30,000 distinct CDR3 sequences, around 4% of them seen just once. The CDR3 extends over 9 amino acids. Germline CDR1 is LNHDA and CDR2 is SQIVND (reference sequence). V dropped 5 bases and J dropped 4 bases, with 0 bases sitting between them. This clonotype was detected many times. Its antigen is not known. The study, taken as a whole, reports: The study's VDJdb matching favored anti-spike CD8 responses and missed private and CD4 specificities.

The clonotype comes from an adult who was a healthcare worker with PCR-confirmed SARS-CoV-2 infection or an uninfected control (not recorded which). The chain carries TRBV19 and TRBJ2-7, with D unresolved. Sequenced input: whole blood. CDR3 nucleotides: TGTGCCAGTAGTTACGAGCAGTACTTC. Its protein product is CASSYEQYF.